The 11 T cell receptor beta chains below come from one sample, sequenced in a study of CD8 T cells in ankylosing spondylitis. TCRdb ran MiXCR on the 5' RACE reads and lists one entry per CDR3 protein. The sample lists around 330,000 distinct CDR3 sequences, 9.5% to 13% occurring once. Sequencing input: blood, either unsorted or a sorted T cell fraction (not recorded which). These receptors all come from a female donor with ankylosing spondylitis or in good health (not recorded which).

This clonotype was picked up many times. The gene calls are TRBV20-1 and TRBJ1-5; D gene uncertain. V shed 6 bases and J shed 0 bases, with 6 bases lying between them. CDR3 size: 12 residues. Germline CDR1 is DFQATT and CDR2 is SNEGSKA (reference sequence). CDR3 bases: TGCAGTGCGTGTCGTAGCAATCAGCCCCAGCATTTT. It specifies CSACRSNQPQHF.

This clonotype showed up just a few times. The chain is built from TRBV29-1 and TRBJ2-5, with 12 positions matching TRBD1. In germline, CDR1 is SQVTM, CDR2 ANQGSEA. With 8 bases clipped from V and 5 bases from J, the junction kept 6 bases outside the gene matches. CDR3 length: 13 residues. This CDR3 is CSYRDRGLETQYF. CDR3 DNA: TGCAGCTACCGGGACAGGGGGCTGGAGACCCAGTACTTC.

The CDR3 nucleotides read TGCAGTGCCCTATCGGGGGGGTCGGCCCGAGCTAACTATGGCTACACCTTC. The encoded protein is CSALSGGSARANYGYTF. V gene TRBV20-1 combines with J gene TRBJ1-2; TRBD1 is a possible D gene (5 bases). CDR1 DFQATT and CDR2 SNEGSKA come from the germline V gene (reference sequence). V lost 6 bases and J lost 0, with 23 bases in between. The CDR3 consists of 17 residues.

This clonotype was observed at least ten times. The V gene is TRBV20-1, the J gene TRBJ2-7; 7 bases are shared with TRBD1. CDR1 is DFQATT, CDR2 SNEGSKA, per germline (reference sequence). The CDR3 contains 11 residues. CDR3 coding DNA: TGCAGCTTCGACACAGGGGACGAGCAGTACTTC. Translating gives CSFDTGDEQYF.

This clonotype was seen ten or more times. CDR3 in amino acids: CASSQGGFNQPQHF. The CDR3, as DNA: TGCGCCAGCAGCCAAGGGGGGTTCAATCAGCCCCAGCATTTT. This chain joins TRBV5-1 and TRBJ1-5; the D gene is possibly TRBD1 (6 bases). This CDR3 comprises 14 residues. Germline CDR1 SGHRS, CDR2 YFSETQ. Trimming cost V 4 bases and J 3 bases, with 11 bases left between them.

This clonotype was detected many times. The chain combines TRBV5-1 with TRBJ2-7, with D perhaps matching TRBD2 (6 bases). Trimming removed 4 bases at V and 3 bases at J, with 14 bases between. The CDR3 length is 14 residues. Germline V gives CDR1 SGHRS, CDR2 YFSETQ. As DNA, the CDR3 is TGCGCCAGCAGCCCCTGGACGGGAGTCTACGAGCAGTACTTC. Translation gives CASSPWTGVYEQYF.

The chain employs TRBV5-1 and TRBJ2-1; D possibly corresponds to TRBD1 (8 bases). This CDR3 is 16 amino acids long. Trimming took off 0 bases at V and 6 bases at J, with 16 bases between the two ends. Germline V gene sequence: CDR1 SGHRS, CDR2 YFSETQ. DNA for the CDR3: TGCGCCAGCAGCTTGGGGGGGGGACAGGTGTCCAATGAGCAGTTCTTC. It specifies CASSLGGGQVSNEQFF. Based on the CDR3 plus reference TRBV5-1 and TRBJ2-1, the full variable domain is KAGVTQTPRYLIKTRGQQVTLSCSPISGHRSVSWYQQTPGQGLQFLFEYFSETQRNKGNFPGRFSGRQFSNSRSEMNVSTLELGDSALYLCASSLGGGQVSNEQFFGPGTRLTVL.

This clonotype was seen repeatedly, ten times or more. The CDR3 loop is CASSPPTGSSYEQYF. The CDR3 DNA is TGTGCCAGCTCACCACCTACAGGTTCTTCCTACGAGCAGTACTTC. The chain carries TRBV18 and TRBJ2-7; weak D call: TRBD1 (5 bases). V dropped 0 bases and J dropped 1 base, with 10 bases sitting between them. The CDR3 is 15 amino acids. Germline CDR1 and CDR2: KGHSH and LQKENI.

The sample holds many counts of this clonotype. The chain has TRBV5-8 and TRBJ2-3, with D perhaps assigned TRBD1 or TRBD2 (5 bases each). Germline CDR1 and CDR2: SGHTS and YDEGEE. The CDR3 loop spans 16 amino acids. The V end was cut by 4 bases, the J end by 3 bases, with 18 bases between. For the CDR3, the DNA is TGTGCCAGCAGCCCTTGGGGGAGTGAATCAACAGATACGCAGTATTTT. It yields the protein CASSPWGSESTDTQYF.

The chain uses TRBV20-1 and TRBJ1-4; a weak D match, TRBD1 (6 bases). The germline CDR1 and CDR2 sequences are DFQATT and SNEGSKA (reference sequence). This CDR3 has 14 amino acids. V lost 6 bases to trimming and J lost 0 bases, with 11 bases between them. Written as DNA, the CDR3 is TGCAGTGCACCCGGGACAACAACTAATGAAAAACTGTTTTTT. Translating it yields CSAPGTTTNEKLFF.

In its sample, this clonotype was seen many times. This chain links TRBV7-2 with TRBJ2-7; D perhaps matches TRBD1 (5 bases). Trimming pared 8 bases from V and 1 base from J, leaving 12 bases between. CDR3 length: 13 amino acids. Germline V CDR1 and CDR2: SGHTA, FQGNSA. CDR3 nucleotides: TGTGCCAGCGGCGGCAGGGCTTCCTACGAGCAGTACTTC. It yields the protein CASGGRASYEQYF.